These T cell receptor beta chains were read from a single sample in a study of cytomegalovirus exposure and HLA in healthy donors. Assay used: immunoSEQ multiplex PCR; TCRdb lists only in-frame clones, some missing. Of 85,000 to 130,000 clones listed, over 60% were seen once; the top ten hold 5% to 6.5%. Sequencing was performed on PBMCs. These receptors were collected from a woman aged 18-29 years in good health and CMV-seropositive. The CDR3 runs from the conserved cysteine through the conserved F or W. Fields, in order: D gene, J gene, V gene, clone size, CDR3 protein, CDR3 DNA. D genes are given only for firm matches. A row's size may be missing; if present it is once, few, many or a size class.

>.|TRBJ1-1|TRBV6-1|few
CASTQDSLAEAFF
TGTGCCAGCACCCAAGACAGTTTGGCTGAAGCTTTCTTT
>TRBD1|TRBJ2-5|TRBV2|few
CASSEGTGWETQYF
TGTGCCAGCAGTGAAGGGACAGGGTGGGAGACCCAGTACTTC
>TRBD1|TRBJ1-1|TRBV7-3|.
CASSWTGGATEAFF
TGTGCCAGCAGCTGGACAGGCGGGGCGACTGAAGCTTTCTTT
>TRBD1|TRBJ2-7|TRBV11-3|medium-sized
CASSARGRATYEQYF
TGTGCCAGCAGCGCCAGGGGGAGAGCCACCTACGAGCAGTACTTC
>.|TRBJ1-5|TRBV27|.
CASSLRGGNQPQHF
TGTGCCAGCAGTTTACGGGGGGGGAATCAGCCCCAGCATTTT
>.|TRBJ2-7|TRBV15|.
CATSRDRPGDEQYF
TGTGCCACCAGCAGAGATCGCCCCGGGGACGAGCAGTACTTC
>.|TRBJ2-5|TRBV7-3|few
CASSQDYQETQYF
TGTGCCAGCAGTCAGGACTACCAAGAGACCCAGTACTTC
>TRBD2|TRBJ2-7|TRBV5-1|.
CASSRSGVYEQYF
TGCGCCAGCAGCCGTAGCGGGGTTTACGAGCAGTACTTC
>TRBD1|TRBJ2-3|TRBV7-3|.
CASSSGQGLNTDTQYF
TGTGCCAGCAGCTCCGGACAGGGACTGAACACAGATACGCAGTATTTT
>.|TRBJ2-3|TRBV9|.
CASSASATGVTDTQYF
TGTGCCAGCAGCGCCTCTGCGACGGGGGTCACAGATACGCAGTATTTT
>TRBD1|TRBJ1-1|TRBV28|.
CASSPDRGPGTEAFF
TGTGCCAGCAGTCCCGACAGGGGGCCGGGTACTGAAGCTTTCTTT
>TRBD2|TRBJ2-5|TRBV19|.
CASQTSGTETQYF
TGTGCCAGTCAGACTAGCGGGACAGAGACCCAGTACTTC
>.|TRBJ1-1|TRBV9|.
CASSVLVASVNTEAFF
TGTGCCAGCAGCGTCCTCGTAGCGAGTGTGAACACTGAAGCTTTCTTT
>TRBD2|TRBJ2-4|TRBV13|.
CASSPPGTSGKNIQYF
TGTGCCAGCAGCCCACCCGGGACTAGCGGGAAAAACATTCAGTACTTC
>.|TRBJ2-7|TRBV30|.
CAWSPGYEQYF
TGTGCCTGGAGTCCAGGGTACGAGCAGTACTTC
>.|TRBJ1-5|TRBV2|.
CASSDLGVQQPQHF
TGTGCCAGCAGTGATCTCGGGGTACAGCAGCCCCAGCATTTT
>TRBD1|TRBJ1-1|TRBV5-1|.
CASRLLGQGMTEAFF
TGCGCCAGCCGGTTGCTGGGACAGGGGATGACTGAAGCTTTCTTT
>.|TRBJ1-1|TRBV19|.
CASSPWASEAFF
TGTGCCAGTAGCCCATGGGCCAGTGAAGCTTTCTTT
>TRBD1|TRBJ2-1|TRBV30|few
CAWSLIRGTGGPQRINEQFF
TGTGCCTGGAGCTTAATAAGAGGGACAGGGGGTCCCCAACGGATCAATGAGCAGTTCTTC
>TRBD2|TRBJ2-2|TRBV7-8|.
CASSLLAVNTGELFF
TGTGCCAGCAGTTTACTAGCGGTGAACACCGGGGAGCTGTTTTTT
>TRBD2|TRBJ2-3|TRBV4-1|.
CASSRGSSQDTQYF
TGCGCCAGCAGCCGCGGGAGCAGTCAAGATACGCAGTATTTT
>.|TRBJ2-3|TRBV27|few
CASSFRAATDTQYF
TGTGCCAGCAGTTTCCGCGCCGCCACAGATACGCAGTATTTT
>.|TRBJ2-1|TRBV5-6|.
CASSAYRDTYNEQFF
TGTGCCAGCAGCGCCTACCGGGACACCTACAATGAGCAGTTCTTC
>.|TRBJ2-1|TRBV5-1|once
CASSFRQDSYNEQFF
TGCGCCAGCAGCTTCAGGCAGGACTCCTACAATGAGCAGTTCTTC
>.|TRBJ2-1|TRBV27|.
CASRKTSFNEQFF
TGTGCCAGCAGAAAGACTAGTTTCAATGAGCAGTTCTTC
>TRBD2|TRBJ2-5|TRBV15|.
CATSRDRRGSGETQYF
TGTGCCACCAGCAGAGATCGTCGCGGGAGCGGTGAGACCCAGTACTTC
>TRBD1|TRBJ1-3|TRBV9|once
CASSDRQGVGFRGNTIYF
TGTGCCAGCAGCGACAGACAGGGGGTCGGTTTTCGTGGAAACACCATATATTTT